These 27 T cell receptor beta chains originate from one sample sequenced in a study of cytotoxic CD8 clonotypes in ibrutinib-treated CLL. Method: immunoSEQ multiplex PCR; TCRdb's copy keeps in-frame clones and lacks some. Of about 40,000 clones in the sample, around 63% were seen once. Sequenced here: PBMCs, sampled at disease progression, from a patient treated with ibrutinib. The receptor set was obtained from a human donor with chronic lymphocytic leukemia.

J is TRBJ1-1 and V is TRBV2; tentatively, D is TRBD1 (6 bases). The CDR3 spans 15 residues. V gave up 1 base and J gave up 0 bases, with 9 bases separating them. CDR1 is SNHLY, CDR2 FYNNEI, per germline. The DNA for the CDR3 is TGTGCCAGCAGTGAAGGGGACACCATGAACACTGAAGCTTTCTTT. Protein sequence: CASSEGDTMNTEAFF.

The chain carries TRBV30 and TRBJ2-7, with D possibly being TRBD1 or TRBD2 (5 bases each). The CDR3 runs to 13 residues. CDR1 GTSNPN and CDR2 SVGIG come from the germline V gene (reference sequence). Trimming shortened V by 4 bases and J by 3 bases, and 13 bases separated the two germline ends. The CDR3 sequence: CAWTRGKDYEQYF. Here the CDR3 DNA reads TGTGCCTGGACGAGGGGAAAAGACTACGAGCAGTACTTC.

This sequence joins TRBV28 and TRBJ1-2; D not certain. V lost 7 bases and J 4 bases, leaving 13 bases between the germline ends. Germline V gene lookup returns CDR1 MDHEN and CDR2 SYDVKM. CDR3 length: 13 amino acids. The CDR3 sequence: CASNARAPYGYTF. The CDR3 nucleotides read TGTGCCAGCAACGCTAGGGCTCCCTATGGCTACACCTTC.

V gene TRBV10-3 combines with J gene TRBJ1-6, with TRBD1 as a possible D gene (6 bases). Germline CDR1 and CDR2: ENHRY and SYGVKD. Trimming cost V 2 bases and J 10 bases, with 12 bases left between them. CDR3 size: 14 residues. CDR3 sequence (DNA): TGTGCCATCAGTGAGCGGGACATAGAATCACCCCTCCACTTT. It yields the protein CAISERDIESPLHF.

The J gene is TRBJ2-2, the V gene TRBV27; D is unresolved. This CDR3 is 14 amino acids long. Germline CDR1 and CDR2: MNHEY and SMNVEV (reference sequence). The ends were cut back, 4 bases at V and 4 bases at J, with 10 bases in the middle. The CDR3 DNA is TGTGCCAGCAGTTCGATAGAATCCACCGGGGAGCTGTTTTTT. Its protein is CASSSIESTGELFF.

The chain links TRBV10-3 to TRBJ1-6; the D gene is possibly TRBD1 (5 bases). V gave up 8 bases and J gave up 10 bases, with 12 bases separating them. CDR3 size: 12 residues. In germline, CDR1 is ENHRY, CDR2 SYGVKD. CDR3 nucleotide sequence: TGTGCCATCGGGACCCCGGAATCACCCCTCCACTTT. This sequence encodes CAIGTPESPLHF.

This clone was seen once. The chain uses TRBV14 and TRBJ2-2, with D possibly matching TRBD2 (6 bases). The CDR3 sequence is 18 residues long. Germline V gene lookup returns CDR1 SGHDN and CDR2 FVKESK. V was pared by 0 bases and J by 1 base, with 15 bases between. CDR3 nucleotides: TGTGCCAGCAGCCAAGATCGCCGGCGCGGGAAGAACACCGGGGAGCTGTTTTTT. Its translation: CASSQDRRRGKNTGELFF.

The chain links TRBV19 to TRBJ2-7; 10 nucleotides line up with TRBD2. The length of the CDR3 is 14 residues. After removal of 6 bases from V and 7 bases from J, the junction contained 9 bases not matched to a gene. Per the germline V gene, CDR1 is LNHDA and CDR2 is SQIVND (reference sequence). As DNA, the CDR3 is TGTGCCAGTAGCCGATCCCCTAGCGGGAGTGAGCAGTACTTC. This gives the protein CASSRSPSGSEQYF.

This chain joins TRBV9 and TRBJ2-2; TRBD1 aligns across 8 bases. Losses at the gene ends were 4 bases for V and 2 bases for J; bases not matched to a gene: 13. The CDR3 length is 18 residues. Germline assignment: CDR1 SGDLS and CDR2 YYNGEE. The CDR3 sequence: CASSPRLSGTGNTGELFF. For the CDR3, the DNA is TGTGCCAGCAGCCCAAGATTATCCGGGACAGGAAACACCGGGGAGCTGTTTTTT.

This clone appeared once. The chain uses TRBV6-5 and TRBJ1-1; D unclear. Trimming pared 4 bases from V and 1 base from J, leaving 10 bases between. The germline gives CDR1 MNHEY, CDR2 SVGAGI. The CDR3 is 14 residues long. The CDR3 spells CASSSTTRNTEAFF. The DNA of the CDR3 is TGTGCCAGCAGTTCCACGACACGGAACACTGAAGCTTTCTTT.

The chain joins TRBV7-9 to TRBJ1-5; a possible D gene is TRBD1 (5 bases). The CDR3 covers 16 residues. The germline V gene has CDR1 SEHNR and CDR2 FQNEAQ (reference sequence). V was shortened by 5 bases and J by 1 base, with 15 bases between the two germline ends. CDR3 loop: CASSRGVRGSNQPQHF. For the CDR3, the DNA is TGTGCCAGCAGCAGGGGTGTGAGGGGAAGCAATCAGCCCCAGCATTTT.

The CDR3, as DNA: TGTGCCAGCACCGAACACCCAGGGAGCAATCAGCCCCAGCATTTT. It yields the protein CASTEHPGSNQPQHF. V usage is TRBV6-6 and J usage is TRBJ1-5; the D gene is possibly TRBD1 (5 bases). The CDR3 has 15 amino acids. Germline CDR1 MNHNY, CDR2 SVGAGI (reference sequence). V was cut by 7 bases and J by 1 base, with 14 bases left in between.

The V call is TRBV6-1, the J call TRBJ2-1; 9 bases agree with TRBD2. This CDR3 is 16 amino acids long. Unmatched junction bases numbered 5, after V lost 0 bases and J lost 5 bases. Germline assignment: CDR1 MNHNS and CDR2 SASEGT. The CDR3 protein is CASSEALAGIDNEQFF. The CDR3 DNA reads TGTGCCAGCAGTGAAGCGCTAGCGGGGATCGACAATGAGCAGTTCTTC.

The chain links TRBV6-5 to TRBJ1-2; D unclear. Between the trimmed V and J ends, which lost 2 bases and 6 bases, there was a span of 16 bases. The CDR3 extends over 15 amino acids. Germline V lookup: CDR1 MNHEY, CDR2 SVGAGI. CDR3 coding DNA: TGTGCCAGCAGTTACGTTGGGGTAGGCTCCCATGGCTACACCTTC. It translates to CASSYVGVGSHGYTF.

This CDR3 reads CASTLPGLEETQYF. In nucleotides, the CDR3 is TGTGCCAGCACCTTACCGGGACTAGAAGAGACCCAGTACTTC. The rearrangement links TRBV28 to TRBJ2-5, with 8 bases aligning to TRBD2. The CDR3 runs 14 residues. The ends lost 7 bases at V and 3 bases at J; junction bases unmatched: 7. The V gene's germline CDR1 is MDHEN and CDR2 SYDVKM. The entire variable domain, with the rest obtained from reference TRBV28 and TRBJ2-5, is as follows: DVKVTQSSRYLVKRTGEKVFLECVQDMDHENMFWYRQDPGLGLRLIYFSYDVKMKEKGDIPEGYSVSREKKERFSLILESASTNQTSMYLCASTLPGLEETQYFGPGTRLLVL.

The chain combines TRBV25-1 with TRBJ2-1; perhaps TRBD1 as D (6 bases). Trimming stripped 3 bases from V and 4 bases from J, with 7 bases between. The CDR3 runs 13 residues. Per germline, CDR1 MGHDK and CDR2 SYGVNS. For the CDR3, the DNA is TGTGCCAGCAGTGAGACAGGTTACAATGAGCAGTTCTTC. Its translation is CASSETGYNEQFF. Supplemented by reference TRBV25-1 and TRBJ2-1, the full variable domain reads EADIYQTPRYLVIGTGKKITLECSQTMGHDKMYWYQQDPGMELHLIHYSYGVNSTEKGDLSSESTVSRIRTEHFPLTLESARPSHTSQYLCASSETGYNEQFFGPGTRLTVL.

J is TRBJ1-5 and V is TRBV2, with 7 bases identical to TRBD1. V was pared by 5 bases and J by 0 bases, with 4 bases of the junction left unmatched. This CDR3 contains 15 residues. CDR1 and CDR2 (germline): SNHLY, FYNNEI. The DNA of the CDR3 is TGTGCCAGCAGTCAGGGGGACATTAGCAATCAGCCCCAGCATTTT. This sequence encodes CASSQGDISNQPQHF.

The CDR3: CASSASLKQGTPLHF. CDR3 DNA: TGTGCCAGCAGTGCTTCCCTTAAACAGGGGACGCCCCTCCACTTT. The chain couples TRBV2 to TRBJ1-6; 7 bases are shared with TRBD1. V shed 4 bases, J shed 13 bases, and the junction held 13 bases outside the gene matches. The CDR3 is made up of 15 amino acids. Germline V lookup: CDR1 SNHLY, CDR2 FYNNEI.

The chain recombines TRBV14 with TRBJ2-5; TRBD1 matches at 8 bases. Germline lookup yields CDR1 SGHDN and CDR2 FVKESK. V lost 4 bases and J lost 2; bases outside the gene matches: 6. The CDR3 runs 15 residues. CDR3 bases: TGTGCCAGCAGCCTAATTACAGGGGGGCAAGAGACCCAGTACTTC. This gives the protein CASSLITGGQETQYF.

V usage is TRBV29-1 and J usage is TRBJ2-6, with D possibly being TRBD1 or TRBD2 (5 bases each). Trimming shortened V by 4 bases and J by 1 base, and 8 bases separated the two germline ends. Germline V gene sequence: CDR1 SQVTM, CDR2 ANQGSEA. CDR3 length: 14 amino acids. The CDR3 sequence: CSVGGESGANVLTF. CDR3 nucleotides: TGCAGCGTTGGAGGGGAGTCTGGGGCCAACGTCCTGACTTTC.

DNA of the CDR3: TGTGCCAGCAGCCCCACATCGGGGTACGAGCAGTACTTC. It encodes CASSPTSGYEQYF. The rearrangement joins TRBV9 to TRBJ2-7; maybe TRBD2 (5 bases). In germline, CDR1 is SGDLS, CDR2 YYNGEE. V lost 4 bases and J 4 bases, leaving 12 bases between the germline ends. The CDR3 sequence is 13 residues long. Using reference TRBV9 and TRBJ2-7 for the parts outside the CDR3, the full variable domain is DSGVTQTPKHLITATGQRVTLRCSPRSGDLSVYWYQQSLDQGLQFLIQYYNGEERAKGNILERFSAQQFPDLHSELNLSSLELGDSALYFCASSPTSGYEQYFGPGTRLTVT.

The chain links TRBV9 to TRBJ2-3; D is uncertain. Germline CDR1 and CDR2: SGDLS and YYNGEE. The CDR3 is 13 amino acids. Between the trimmed V and J ends, which lost 3 bases and 5 bases, there was a span of 10 bases. The CDR3 DNA sequence: TGTGCCAGCAGCGCAGCGACGGGAGATACGCAGTATTTT. Translation: CASSAATGDTQYF.

The chain carries TRBV5-1 and TRBJ1-1, with TRBD1 matching over 10 bases. Germline V gene data show CDR1 as SGHRS and CDR2 as YFSETQ. The length of the CDR3 is 16 residues. The V gene end was trimmed by 3 bases and the J gene end by 5 bases; junction bases not matched to a gene: 10. CDR3 amino acids: CASSSIRDRGGTEAFF. Here the CDR3 DNA reads TGCGCCAGCAGCTCTATCCGGGACAGGGGAGGAACTGAAGCTTTCTTT.

In nucleotides, the CDR3 is TGTGCCAGCAGTTCAACGTTAGACAGGTTCTTGGAGACCCAGTACTTC. Its protein product is CASSSTLDRFLETQYF. This chain joins TRBV6-6 and TRBJ2-5; possible D gene TRBD1, 6 bases. The germline CDR1 and CDR2 sequences are MNHNY and SVGAGI (reference sequence). The CDR3 has 16 residues. Deletions cut 4 bases from V and 5 bases from J, with 20 bases between.

This clone came up a few times. V is TRBV11-3 and J is TRBJ1-1, with a tentative D call TRBD1 (6 bases). The CDR3 has 14 residues. The V gene's germline CDR1 is SGHNT and CDR2 YENEEA. The V gene lost 7 bases and the J gene lost 1 base, with 13 bases spanning the gap. The CDR3 nucleotides are TGTGCCAGCAAGAACGGACAGTCGAACACTGAAGCTTTCTTT. As protein: CASKNGQSNTEAFF.

This chain joins TRBV6-6 and TRBJ2-7, with D perhaps TRBD1 or TRBD2 (5 bases each). Trimming left V 2 bases short and J 3 bases short, with 11 bases between. This CDR3 spans 14 amino acids. The germline CDR1 and CDR2 sequences are MNHNY and SVGAGI (reference sequence). CDR3 amino acids: CASSYGTGIYEQYF. CDR3 bases: TGTGCCAGCAGTTACGGGACGGGCATCTACGAGCAGTACTTC.

In this sample, this clone turned up once. The V gene is TRBV7-8, the J gene TRBJ2-7, with 10 positions matching TRBD2. There are 15 residues in the CDR3. Looked up from germline, CDR1 is SGHVS and CDR2 is FQNEAQ. Trimming at V came to 5 bases and at J to 4 bases, leaving 8 bases not matched to a gene. This chain's CDR3 is CASSLVAGGAYEQYF. The DNA of the CDR3 is TGTGCCAGCAGCCTCGTAGCGGGAGGAGCTTACGAGCAGTACTTC.